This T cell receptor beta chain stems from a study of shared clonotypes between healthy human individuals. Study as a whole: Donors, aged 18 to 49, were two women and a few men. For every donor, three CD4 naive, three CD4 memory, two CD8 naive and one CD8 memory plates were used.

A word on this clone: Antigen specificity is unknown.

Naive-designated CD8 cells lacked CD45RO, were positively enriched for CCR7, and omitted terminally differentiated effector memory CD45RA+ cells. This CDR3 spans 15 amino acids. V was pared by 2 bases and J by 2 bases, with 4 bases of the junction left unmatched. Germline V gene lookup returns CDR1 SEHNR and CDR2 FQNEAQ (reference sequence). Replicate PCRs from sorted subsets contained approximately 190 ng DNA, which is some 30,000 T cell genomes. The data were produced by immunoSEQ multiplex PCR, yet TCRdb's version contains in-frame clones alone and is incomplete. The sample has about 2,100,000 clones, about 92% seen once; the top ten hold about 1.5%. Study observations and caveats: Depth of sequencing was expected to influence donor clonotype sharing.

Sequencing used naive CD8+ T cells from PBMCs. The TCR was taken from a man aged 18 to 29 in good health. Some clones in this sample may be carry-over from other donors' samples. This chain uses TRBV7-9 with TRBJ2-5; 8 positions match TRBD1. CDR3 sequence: CASSLRDRMQETQYF. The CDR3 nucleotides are TGTGCCAGCAGCTTAAGGGACAGGATGCAAGAGACCCAGTACTTC.